A selection of T cell receptor beta chains follows, all from one sample in a study of CD8 T cells in ankylosing spondylitis. TCRdb reprocessed the 5' RACE reads via MiXCR and lists one record per CDR3 protein. The sample holds roughly 230,000 distinct CDR3 sequences, under 20% seen once. Sequencing input: blood, either unsorted or a sorted T cell fraction (not recorded which). Receptors were obtained from a male donor with ankylosing spondylitis or in good health (not recorded which). CDR3s include the opening cysteine and the closing phenylalanine or tryptophan. D genes are given only for firm matches. For some rows the clone size is stated as once, few or many, or as a class when expanded; others skip it.

TRBJ2-2 | few | TRBD2 | TRBV7-9 | TGTGCCAGCAGCTTAGTCGGCGGGAGAGGGTACACCGGGGAGCTGTTTTTT | CASSLVGGRGYTGELFF
TRBJ2-7 | many | - | TRBV15 | TGTGCCACCAGCAGAGAAGACTTAACCCAAGAGCAGTACTTC | CATSREDLTQEQYF
TRBJ2-4 | many | - | TRBV27 | TGTGCCAGCAGTCACAGGGTCTTATCGCTGGGAGCCAAAAACATTCAGTACTTC | CASSHRVLSLGAKNIQYF
TRBJ2-7 | many | - | TRBV4-1 | TGCGCCAGCAGCCAGAGACAGGCGTCCCCCTACGAGCAGTACTTC | CASSQRQASPYEQYF
TRBJ2-1 | few | - | TRBV20-1 | TGCAGTGCTAGGTCAAACTCCCCCAAGAGCAATGAGCAGTTCTTC | CSARSNSPKSNEQFF
TRBJ2-3 | - | TRBD2 | TRBV4-2 | TGTGCCAGCAGCCCCGAGGGGCTAGCGGAGCCTACAGATACGCAGTATTTT | CASSPEGLAEPTDTQYF
TRBJ2-2 | many | - | TRBV20-1 | TGCAGTGCTAGGGACCTCAACACCGGGGAGCTGTTTTTT | CSARDLNTGELFF
TRBJ1-1 | few | TRBD1 | TRBV5-1 | TGCGCCAGCAGCTTGGCACCCACAGGGGTTAACACTGAAGCTTTCTTT | CASSLAPTGVNTEAFF
TRBJ2-7 | - | - | TRBV12-3/TRBV12-4 | TGTGCCAGCAGTTCTTCCTCAATCCAATACGAGCAGTACTTC | CASSSSSIQYEQYF
TRBJ2-1 | - | - | TRBV9 | TGTGCCAGCAGCGTAGATGGCTCCTACAATGAGCAGTTCTTC | CASSVDGSYNEQFF